Sequencing of this T cell receptor (beta chain) was carried out in a study of blood T cell repertoires in COVID-19. As for the study in general: PBMCs, B-cell-depleted T cells, or T cells provided the cDNA or gDNA that made up the material.

This clone was observed a single time. The protocol was immunoSEQ multiplex PCR, while the TCRdb copy is restricted to in-frame clones and leaves out a portion. This table has around 97,000 clones, approximately 87% appearing once. V gave up 3 bases and J gave up 4 bases; unmatched junction bases: 6. The germline V gene has CDR1 LNHNV and CDR2 YYDKDF (reference sequence). This CDR3 comprises 15 residues. The sequenced sample was peripheral blood. The gene calls are TRBV15 and TRBJ1-1; TRBD1 aligns across 9 bases. The source of this sequence is a human donor in a cohort sampled during active COVID-19. For the CDR3, the DNA is TGTGCCACCAGCAGGGACAGGGGTCGTGGCACTGAAGCTTTCTTT. Its protein product is CATSRDRGRGTEAFF.